These T cell receptor beta chains were read from a single sample in a study of CD8+ T cells in alopecia areata. Clones were sequenced by immunoSEQ multiplex PCR, and TCRdb holds only the in-frame ones, with some missing. The sample lists 140,000 to 150,000 clones, roughly 54% occurring once. This specimen consisted of CD8+ T cells sorted from blood, obtained at week 4, from a patient treated with tofacitinib. The receptor source for this set is a human donor with alopecia areata. CDR3s include the opening cysteine and the closing phenylalanine or tryptophan. Each record gives: V gene, D gene, J gene, clone size, CDR3 DNA, CDR3 protein. D genes are given only for firm matches. Size is stated for part of the rows, as once, few or many counts, or as a class when the clone is expanded.

V: TRBV13; D: .; J: TRBJ1-2; size: .; DNA: TGTGCCAGCAGCCCTTCCTCGGGCCTGGGCTATGGCTACACCTTC; CDR3: CASSPSSGLGYGYTF
V: TRBV30; D: TRBD1; J: TRBJ2-5; size: .; DNA: TGTGCCTCCACCCGGGACAGTACACAAGAGACCCAGTACTTC; CDR3: CASTRDSTQETQYF
V: TRBV29-1; D: .; J: TRBJ1-4; size: .; DNA: TGCAGCGCTACTGACGGTGAACTGTTTTTT; CDR3: CSATDGELFF
V: TRBV7-8; D: .; J: TRBJ2-7; size: .; DNA: TGTGCCAGCAGTTCAGGGGTACAGTACTTC; CDR3: CASSSGVQYF
V: TRBV11-2; D: .; J: TRBJ2-7; size: once; DNA: TGTGCCAGCAGCTTAGTTAACACCTACTACGAGCAGTACTTC; CDR3: CASSLVNTYYEQYF
V: TRBV12-5; D: .; J: TRBJ1-1; size: .; DNA: TGTGCTAGTGCTCAGGACAGTTTGAACACTGAAGCTTTCTTT; CDR3: CASAQDSLNTEAFF
V: TRBV29-1; D: .; J: TRBJ2-5; size: few; DNA: TGCAGCGTGGCTGAGGCGGGGACTCTGGGAGAGACCCAGTACTTC; CDR3: CSVAEAGTLGETQYF
V: TRBV7-8; D: .; J: TRBJ1-5; size: .; DNA: TGTGCCAGCAGACCACTGGGTAAATTTAATCAGCCCCAGCATTTT; CDR3: CASRPLGKFNQPQHF
V: TRBV6-5; D: .; J: TRBJ1-6; size: .; DNA: TGTGCCAGCAGTTCCGGGTCCGAAAATTCACCCCTCCACTTT; CDR3: CASSSGSENSPLHF
V: TRBV30; D: .; J: TRBJ1-1; size: .; DNA: TGTGCCTGGAGTGTTTGGACTGACACTGAAGCTTTCTTT; CDR3: CAWSVWTDTEAFF
V: TRBV6-1; D: .; J: TRBJ2-2; size: once; DNA: TGTGCCAGCAGTGAAATCAGGGCTACGAACACCGGGGAGCTGTTTTTT; CDR3: CASSEIRATNTGELFF
V: TRBV30; D: .; J: TRBJ1-6; size: .; DNA: TGTGCCTGGAGCGAGTCTTCACCCCTCCACTTT; CDR3: CAWSESSPLHF
V: TRBV5-5; D: TRBD1; J: TRBJ2-7; size: few; DNA: TGTGCCAGCAGCTTGCCACCGGGACAGGGGAGGAACGAGCAGTACTTC; CDR3: CASSLPPGQGRNEQYF
V: TRBV5-1; D: TRBD1; J: TRBJ2-1; size: .; DNA: TGCGCCAGCAAGGTTCGAGGGGGCGACTTAGGTGAGCAGTTCTTC; CDR3: CASKVRGGDLGEQFF
V: TRBV5-1; D: .; J: TRBJ2-7; size: .; DNA: TGCGCCAGCAGCTTGAACAGGGCCTACGAGCAGTACTTC; CDR3: CASSLNRAYEQYF
V: TRBV30; D: .; J: TRBJ2-7; size: few; DNA: TGTGCCTGGGGGATAGGGGATGGGTACGAGCAGTACTTC; CDR3: CAWGIGDGYEQYF
V: TRBV4-1; D: .; J: TRBJ2-1; size: many; DNA: TGCGCCAGCAGTCGGGACTACAATGAGCAGTTCTTC; CDR3: CASSRDYNEQFF
V: TRBV5-1; D: TRBD2; J: TRBJ2-3; size: .; DNA: TGCGCCAGCAGCCTCGGGACTAGCGGGGGCCCGATCACAGATACGCAGTATTTT; CDR3: CASSLGTSGGPITDTQYF
V: TRBV6-5; D: .; J: TRBJ1-2; size: .; DNA: TGTGCCAACCAAGGGTCAGACTATGGCTACACCTTC; CDR3: CANQGSDYGYTF
V: TRBV27; D: TRBD2; J: TRBJ2-7; size: .; DNA: TGTGCCAGCAGTATAGCGGGGTCCTACGAGCAGTACTTC; CDR3: CASSIAGSYEQYF
V: TRBV6-5; D: .; J: TRBJ2-7; size: .; DNA: TGTGCCAGTAGTACTGGAGGTCCCTACGAGCAGTACTTC; CDR3: CASSTGGPYEQYF
V: TRBV29-1; D: .; J: TRBJ2-4; size: few; DNA: TGCAGCGCGGTGGGGTACACGGGATCGATCGACAAAAACATTCAGTACTTC; CDR3: CSAVGYTGSIDKNIQYF
V: TRBV7-2; D: .; J: TRBJ1-2; size: few; DNA: TGTGCCAGCAGCTTGGGAAATCGTCAGGGGATTAACTATGGCTACACCTTC; CDR3: CASSLGNRQGINYGYTF
V: TRBV6-5; D: .; J: TRBJ2-6; size: .; DNA: TGTGCCAGCAGCACGGGCGCCAACGTCCTGACTTTC; CDR3: CASSTGANVLTF
V: TRBV29-1; D: .; J: TRBJ2-6; size: .; DNA: TGCAGCGTTGAAGACCGAATCTCTGGGGCCAACGTCCTGACTTTC; CDR3: CSVEDRISGANVLTF
V: TRBV7-9; D: TRBD1; J: TRBJ1-1; size: few; DNA: TGTGCCAGCAGGGGGACAGGGACGGAGGCCACTGAAGCTTTCTTT; CDR3: CASRGTGTEATEAFF
V: TRBV19; D: .; J: TRBJ2-7; size: few; DNA: TGTGCCAGTAGTATAGCGGGCGAAGGGGAGATCGAGCAGTACTTC; CDR3: CASSIAGEGEIEQYF
V: TRBV5-1; D: .; J: TRBJ1-2; size: few; DNA: TGCGCCAGCAGCTTCGACAGAGAAGGGTATAACTATGGCTACACCTTC; CDR3: CASSFDREGYNYGYTF
V: TRBV11-2; D: .; J: TRBJ2-3; size: .; DNA: TGTGCCAGCAGCCCAGGGACAACAGATACGCAGTATTTT; CDR3: CASSPGTTDTQYF
V: TRBV19; D: .; J: TRBJ2-2; size: .; DNA: TGTGCCAGTAGTATGTCCGACCTAAGCACCGGGGAGCTGTTTTTT; CDR3: CASSMSDLSTGELFF
V: TRBV29-1; D: TRBD1; J: TRBJ1-1; size: .; DNA: TGCAGCGCCAAGGGGACAGGGGGCCCCACTGAAGCTTTCTTT; CDR3: CSAKGTGGPTEAFF
V: TRBV7-8; D: TRBD1; J: TRBJ2-1; size: .; DNA: TGTGCCAGCAGCCCGCCTAGACAGGGGATCTACAATGAGCAGTTCTTC; CDR3: CASSPPRQGIYNEQFF
V: TRBV30; D: TRBD2; J: TRBJ2-3; size: .; DNA: TGTGCCTGGAGTGGAGGGACTAGCGGGGGGCCAGATAATACGCAGTATTTT; CDR3: CAWSGGTSGGPDNTQYF
V: TRBV5-1; D: .; J: TRBJ2-7; size: .; DNA: TGCGCCAGCAGCTTGGACCCCCTACGAGACGTTATCTCCTACGAGCAGTACTTC; CDR3: CASSLDPLRDVISYEQYF
V: TRBV7-2; D: TRBD1; J: TRBJ1-1; size: .; DNA: TGTGCCAGCAGCTTAGATGGGACAGGGTGGATAGTGCCTGAAGCTTTCTTT; CDR3: CASSLDGTGWIVPEAFF
V: TRBV7-9; D: TRBD1; J: TRBJ2-3; size: .; DNA: TGTGCCAGCGCAAGGGGGCCAGATACGCAGTATTTT; CDR3: CASARGPDTQYF
V: TRBV6-5; D: .; J: TRBJ1-2; size: .; DNA: TGTGCCAGCAGTTACGCCGAAAACTATGGCTACACCTTC; CDR3: CASSYAENYGYTF
V: TRBV13; D: .; J: TRBJ2-7; size: few; DNA: TGTGCCAGCAGCTTACGAGAATCTGAGCAGTACTTC; CDR3: CASSLRESEQYF
V: TRBV27; D: TRBD1; J: TRBJ1-6; size: .; DNA: TGTGCCAGCAGTCCCCGGACAGGGGAATATTCACCCCTCCACTTT; CDR3: CASSPRTGEYSPLHF
V: TRBV7-9; D: TRBD2; J: TRBJ2-5; size: few; DNA: TGTGCCAGCAGCTCCATCACTAGAGCGGGGGGCCCGTGGACCCAGTACTTC; CDR3: CASSSITRAGGPWTQYF
V: TRBV19; D: TRBD1; J: TRBJ1-1; size: .; DNA: TGTGCCAGTAGTACTATACAGGGGTACGAAGCTTTCTTT; CDR3: CASSTIQGYEAFF
V: TRBV29-1; D: .; J: TRBJ2-1; size: .; DNA: TGCAGCGTTGAAGATCGGGGTGGAGGGCAGGGTTTTAACAATGAGCAGTTCTTC; CDR3: CSVEDRGGGQGFNNEQFF
V: TRBV2; D: TRBD1; J: TRBJ2-6; size: .; DNA: TGTGCCAGCAGTGAAGGTCCGGACAGGGCCACCAACGTCCTGACTTTC; CDR3: CASSEGPDRATNVLTF
V: TRBV4-3; D: .; J: TRBJ2-7; size: .; DNA: TGCGCCAGCAGCCAAGGATGGGGACCCTCCTACGAGCAGTACTTC; CDR3: CASSQGWGPSYEQYF
V: TRBV7-9; D: .; J: TRBJ1-1; size: .; DNA: TGTGCCAGCAGCCCCCCCAGGGTCCAGAACACTGAAGCTTTCTTT; CDR3: CASSPPRVQNTEAFF
V: TRBV5-6; D: .; J: TRBJ1-5; size: .; DNA: TGTGCCAGCAGCTTGGGGGGGAGCAATCAGCCCCAGCATTTT; CDR3: CASSLGGSNQPQHF
V: TRBV19; D: .; J: TRBJ1-6; size: medium-sized; DNA: TGTGCCAGTAGTATGTCCGGGGATTCACCCCTCCACTTT; CDR3: CASSMSGDSPLHF
V: TRBV13; D: TRBD1; J: TRBJ1-1; size: few; DNA: TGTGCCAGCAGCTTTTGGACAGGGGTGAACACTGAAGCTTTCTTT; CDR3: CASSFWTGVNTEAFF